These T cell receptor beta chains were read from a single sample in a study of T cell responses to AZD1222 COVID-19 vaccine. Measured with immunoSEQ multiplex PCR; TCRdb has only the in-frame clones, and not every one. The sample includes fewer than 150,000 clones, around nine tenths of them seen just once. The sample was peripheral blood, taken on day 0 of AZD1222 vaccination. The receptors originated from an adult in good health. CDR3s include the opening cysteine and the closing phenylalanine or tryptophan. A D gene is named only where the DNA matches it firmly. Size values are once, few and many counts, or a class for expanded clones, and some rows have none.

D gene	clone size	V gene	J gene	CDR3 DNA	CDR3 protein
-	once	TRBV2	TRBJ1-1	TGTGCCAGCAGGGCCGGAGGGTCATACACTGAAGCTTTCTTT	CASRAGGSYTEAFF
TRBD1	-	TRBV27	TRBJ2-2	TGTGCCAGCAGTTTAGGGACAGGGGGAGGCACCGGGGAGCTGTTTTTT	CASSLGTGGGTGELFF
TRBD1	-	TRBV5-5	TRBJ1-1	TGTGCCAGCAGCGCGGGGACAGGTTTTGGGGCTTTCTTT	CASSAGTGFGAFF
TRBD1	-	TRBV7-3	TRBJ2-2	TGTGCCAGCAGCCCCAAGACAGGGATCACCGGGGAGCTGTTTTTT	CASSPKTGITGELFF
-	-	TRBV9	TRBJ1-2	TGTGCCAGCAGCACAAATACAGAGCGAAGGGGAGGCTACACCTTC	CASSTNTERRGGYTF
-	-	TRBV28	TRBJ1-2	TGTGCCAGCAGTTTAGGGACGGCCTATGGCTACACCTTC	CASSLGTAYGYTF
-	once	TRBV27	TRBJ2-1	TGTGCCAGCAGTACAGCAGTCAATGAGCAGTTCTTC	CASSTAVNEQFF
-	-	TRBV5-4	TRBJ1-1	TGTGCCAGCAGCTTGGGGCGGGCATTAATGAACACTGAAGCTTTCTTT	CASSLGRALMNTEAFF
-	-	TRBV21-1	TRBJ1-2	TGTGCCAGCAGCCGTCGGGACAGGGTTCGGGGTGGCTACACCTTC	CASSRRDRVRGGYTF
-	-	TRBV30	TRBJ1-1	TGTGCCTGGAGGACTAGGGGCGGAAACACTGAAGCTTTCTTT	CAWRTRGGNTEAFF
-	once	TRBV18	TRBJ2-7	TGTGCCAGCTCACCCGGGAGAATCAACTACGAGCAGTACTTC	CASSPGRINYEQYF
-	once	TRBV2	TRBJ1-2	TGTGCCAGCAGTTTCGACTATGGCTACACCTTC	CASSFDYGYTF
-	-	TRBV27	TRBJ1-1	TGTGCCAGCAGTTTATTCCCAACGGGGACTGAAGCTTTCTTT	CASSLFPTGTEAFF
TRBD1	-	TRBV6-6	TRBJ1-1	TGTGCCAGCAGTTACTCGAGGGGGCCGGACACTGAAGCTTTCTTT	CASSYSRGPDTEAFF
TRBD2	-	TRBV5-4	TRBJ2-5	TGTGCCAGCAGCTTTAGCGGGAGGAGGGGGGAGACCCAGTACTTC	CASSFSGRRGETQYF
TRBD1	-	TRBV5-1	TRBJ1-6	TGCGCCAGCAGCTTGGGGGGCAGGGGGCCAGAGTCACCCCTCCACTTT	CASSLGGRGPESPLHF
-	-	TRBV28	TRBJ1-5	TGTGCCAGCGAATCGTCCGGCGACAGGCCTTATCAGCCCCAGCATTTT	CASESSGDRPYQPQHF
TRBD1	-	TRBV6-5	TRBJ1-1	TGTGCCAGCAGTTCGCGGACAGGGGGCGGAACTGAAGCTTTCTTT	CASSSRTGGGTEAFF
TRBD1	-	TRBV6-6	TRBJ2-7	TGTGCCAGCAGCATAAAGGGGACAGGAACGTACGAGCAGTACTTC	CASSIKGTGTYEQYF
-	-	TRBV18	TRBJ1-5	TGTGCCAGCTCACCAGCCTACAATCAGCCCCAGCATTTT	CASSPAYNQPQHF
-	-	TRBV7-9	TRBJ2-4	TGTGCCAGCAGCTCACAGAGGGGGGAGGTTGGAAACATTCAGTACTTC	CASSSQRGEVGNIQYF
-	-	TRBV11-3	TRBJ1-6	TGTGCCAGCAACGATAATTCACCCCTCCACTTT	CASNDNSPLHF
TRBD1	few	TRBV29-1	TRBJ1-1	TGCAGCGTCGCCGGACAGGAGGCTGAAGCTTTCTTT	CSVAGQEAEAFF
-	-	TRBV6-6	TRBJ1-1	TGTGCCAGCAGTCACGGAAACTCGAACACTGAAGCTTTCTTT	CASSHGNSNTEAFF
-	-	TRBV29-1	TRBJ1-1	TGCAGCGTTGAAGATTTGGGCCAGGGGCGACGCGAAGCTTTCTTT	CSVEDLGQGRREAFF
TRBD1	few	TRBV10-3	TRBJ1-2	TGTGCCATCAGGAACGGGACAGGGTATTATGGCTACACCTTC	CAIRNGTGYYGYTF